This entry is about one T cell receptor beta chain. Antigen: not known. The data derive from a study of T cell responses to AZD1222 COVID-19 vaccine. Germline CDR1 and CDR2: KGHSH and LQKENI. This CDR3 spans 14 amino acids. Trimming took 4 bases from V and 3 from J; bases not matched to a gene: 0. TCRdb's copy holds only in-frame clones and misses some; the assay was immunoSEQ multiplex PCR. The sample has under 200,000 clones, approximately 90% seen once. Findings and limits, study-wide: Spike-specific TCR breadth and depth both grew after two AZD1222 doses.

The sample in question was peripheral blood, obtained 28 days after the second dose of the MenACWY control vaccine. This TCR was recovered from an adult who received the MenACWY meningococcal vaccine as a control. The chain couples TRBV18 to TRBJ2-2, with 9 bases identical to TRBD2. The CDR3 nucleotides are TGTGCCAGCTCACGACTAGCGGACACCGGGGAGCTGTTTTTT. Protein sequence: CASSRLADTGELFF. The entire variable domain, with the rest obtained from reference TRBV18 and TRBJ2-2, is as follows: NAGVMQNPRHLVRRRGQEARLRCSPMKGHSHVYWYRQLPEEGLKFMVYLQKENIIDESGMPKERFSAEFPKEGPSILRIQQVVRGDSAAYFCASSRLADTGELFFGEGSRLTVL.